This is a list of T cell receptor beta chains from one sample in a study of T cell repertoires in cytomegalovirus infection. Their antigens are not known. Each CDR3 protein gets one entry after TCRdb re-called the reads with MiXCR. The sample includes some 57,000 distinct CDR3 sequences, 33% of them seen just once. The sample consisted of PBMCs, sequenced either directly or after in vitro stimulation (not recorded which). These receptors were collected from a human donor in good health (CMV status not recorded). Some clones in this sample may be carry-over from other donors' samples. CDR3s include the opening cysteine and the closing phenylalanine or tryptophan. Fields, in order: CDR3 length, J gene, V gene, CDR3 protein.

15,TRBJ1-5,TRBV24-1,CATSDSGRLNQPQHF
13,TRBJ1-6,TRBV12-3/TRBV12-4,CASSGTVNSPLHF
13,TRBJ1-1,TRBV7-9,CASSLHRNTEAFF
14,TRBJ2-5,TRBV7-8,CASSSLASPGTQYF
15,TRBJ2-3,TRBV7-2,CASTWPSASTDTQYF
15,TRBJ2-1,TRBV20-1,CSARVEGGPYNEQFF
17,TRBJ2-3,TRBV5-1,CASSLPTAGVSTDTQYF
15,TRBJ1-6,TRBV6-5,CASRSPGQGDSPLHF
12,TRBJ1-2,TRBV7-9,CASSLGDYGYTF
16,TRBJ2-1,TRBV24-1,CATSELAGGSYNEQFF
13,TRBJ2-1,TRBV12-3/TRBV12-4,CATAASSYNEQFF
13,TRBJ2-5,TRBV29-1,CSVDYTRGETQYF
14,TRBJ2-3,TRBV18,CASQAGRSTDTQYF
15,TRBJ1-4,TRBV6-1,CASSEMRTANEKLFF
13,TRBJ2-5,TRBV15,CATIGDSKETQYF
14,TRBJ2-5,TRBV12-3/TRBV12-4,CASSRTGTQETQYF
15,TRBJ2-1,TRBV10-3,CAISESAGPYNEQFF
12,TRBJ2-2,TRBV12-5,CASGSSGGELFF
15,TRBJ1-5,TRBV19,CASRTTGVPNQPQHF
18,TRBJ2-1,TRBV7-8,CASSPHPPGTSGSNEQFF
16,TRBJ2-3,TRBV7-9,CASSPKGVFRGDTQYF
12,TRBJ1-5,TRBV28,CASFEGAQPQHF
14,TRBJ2-3,TRBV7-2,CASRLRGATDTQYF
15,TRBJ2-3,TRBV19,CASSLDRGGTDTQYF
14,TRBJ2-7,TRBV12-3/TRBV12-4,CASSLGAGFHEQYF
15,TRBJ1-6,TRBV5-3,CASSLLVRGNSPLHF
16,TRBJ1-2,TRBV20-1,CSARDTDAGGAYDYTF
16,TRBJ1-2,TRBV7-2,CASSLDVGRRGDGYTF
14,TRBJ2-7,TRBV7-9,CASAYEDAAYEQYF
12,TRBJ2-7,TRBV20-1,CSARVQTYEQYF
17,TRBJ2-1,TRBV10-2,CASSELAGGVGYNEQFF
16,TRBJ2-3,TRBV5-5,CASSFEGGLSTDTQYF
14,TRBJ1-1,TRBV4-3,CASSHGGTKTEAFF
17,TRBJ2-3,TRBV7-2,CASSPSGGAGGTDTQYF
18,TRBJ2-1,TRBV28,CASSSGDTLMVSYNEQFF
14,TRBJ2-5,TRBV27,CASSLNGGQETQYF
17,TRBJ2-3,TRBV27,CASSLFSLAGITDTQYF
12,TRBJ1-4,TRBV7-2,CASSPGGGKLFF
15,TRBJ2-1,TRBV19,CASSYPRRGEDEQFF
14,TRBJ1-4,TRBV25-1,CASSEGQGGEKLFF
15,TRBJ2-7,TRBV7-2,CASSSPTSGSLEQYF
14,TRBJ1-2,TRBV5-4,CASSLGAPRWGYTF
15,TRBJ2-7,TRBV7-2,CASSPPRGGTYEQYF
14,TRBJ1-2,TRBV6-2/TRBV6-3,CASSYSTFSYGYTF
14,TRBJ1-1,TRBV6-1,CASSEWGGAAEAFF